The rows below give T cell receptor beta chains drawn from one sample of a study of yellow fever vaccine responses in identical twins. One entry per CDR3 protein, called by TCRdb with MiXCR from the RT-PCR reads. The sample records some 5,400 distinct CDR3 sequences, roughly 90% being singletons. Sequenced here: T cells from blood (PBMCs), unsorted or a sorted subset (not recorded which), sampled before or after yellow fever vaccination (not recorded which). The receptors originated from a woman aged 18 to 35 who received the yellow fever vaccine. The CDR3 runs from the conserved cysteine through the conserved F or W. Each record gives: J gene, D gene, clone size, CDR3 length, V gene, CDR3 protein, CDR3 DNA. The D gene is left open where the match is weak. Clone size is stated in some rows and not others, as once, few, many or a class when expanded.

j_call: TRBJ2-1; d_call: TRBD2; clone_size: few; cdr3_length: 17; v_call: TRBV6-5; cdr3_aa: CASSYSPSGGLYNEQFF; cdr3_nt: TGTGCCAGCAGTTACTCCCCAAGCGGGGGGTTGTACAATGAGCAGTTCTTC
j_call: TRBJ2-2; d_call: TRBD1; clone_size: .; cdr3_length: 16; v_call: TRBV19; cdr3_aa: CASSIPAGGNTGELFF; cdr3_nt: TGTGCCAGTAGTATTCCGGCAGGGGGGAACACCGGGGAGCTGTTTTTT
j_call: TRBJ2-7; d_call: TRBD1; clone_size: .; cdr3_length: 14; v_call: TRBV14; cdr3_aa: CASSLGQGTYEQYF; cdr3_nt: TGTGCCAGCAGCCTCGGACAGGGGACCTACGAGCAGTACTTC
j_call: TRBJ2-7; d_call: .; clone_size: .; cdr3_length: 13; v_call: TRBV27; cdr3_aa: CASSLTQGYEQYF; cdr3_nt: TGTGCCAGCAGTTTAACGCAGGGCTACGAGCAGTACTTC
j_call: TRBJ2-5; d_call: .; clone_size: .; cdr3_length: 16; v_call: TRBV25-1; cdr3_aa: CASSEYISRADETQYF; cdr3_nt: TGTGCCAGCAGTGAATATATCTCCAGGGCTGACGAGACCCAGTACTTC
j_call: TRBJ2-1; d_call: .; clone_size: .; cdr3_length: 11; v_call: TRBV29-1; cdr3_aa: CSAALVHEQFF; cdr3_nt: TGCAGCGCCGCCTTGGTGCATGAGCAGTTCTTC
j_call: TRBJ1-5; d_call: .; clone_size: .; cdr3_length: 16; v_call: TRBV6-2/TRBV6-3; cdr3_aa: CASSYSTIQRNQPQHF; cdr3_nt: TGTGCCAGCAGTTACTCGACCATCCAGAGGAATCAGCCCCAGCATTTT
j_call: TRBJ2-1; d_call: .; clone_size: .; cdr3_length: 13; v_call: TRBV6-1; cdr3_aa: CASSEGGYNEQFF; cdr3_nt: TGTGCCAGCAGTGAAGGGGGCTACAATGAGCAGTTCTTC
j_call: TRBJ2-7; d_call: TRBD1; clone_size: .; cdr3_length: 13; v_call: TRBV29-1; cdr3_aa: CSAESGTAYEQYF; cdr3_nt: TGCAGCGCGGAATCCGGGACAGCCTACGAGCAGTACTTC
j_call: TRBJ1-6; d_call: .; clone_size: .; cdr3_length: 16; v_call: TRBV7-9; cdr3_aa: CASGEPDGSYNSPLHF; cdr3_nt: TGTGCCAGCGGCGAACCCGACGGCTCCTATAATTCACCCCTCCACTTT
j_call: TRBJ1-2; d_call: TRBD1; clone_size: once; cdr3_length: 15; v_call: TRBV5-4; cdr3_aa: CASSLEGQANYGYTF; cdr3_nt: TGTGCCAGCAGCTTGGAAGGACAGGCTAACTATGGCTACACCTTC
j_call: TRBJ2-1; d_call: TRBD2; clone_size: few; cdr3_length: 13; v_call: TRBV20-1; cdr3_aa: CSAKTSIYNEQFF; cdr3_nt: TGCAGTGCTAAGACTAGCATCTACAATGAGCAGTTCTTC
j_call: TRBJ2-7; d_call: .; clone_size: .; cdr3_length: 15; v_call: TRBV7-3; cdr3_aa: CASSLNSGSSYEQYF; cdr3_nt: TGTGCCAGCAGCTTAAACTCAGGGTCCTCCTACGAGCAGTACTTC
j_call: TRBJ1-1; d_call: .; clone_size: .; cdr3_length: 14; v_call: TRBV15; cdr3_aa: CATSREPTQGRAFF; cdr3_nt: TGTGCCACCAGCAGAGAACCCACACAGGGACGAGCTTTCTTT
j_call: TRBJ1-2; d_call: TRBD1; clone_size: few; cdr3_length: 14; v_call: TRBV27; cdr3_aa: CASSPEDRVYGYTF; cdr3_nt: TGTGCCAGCAGTCCTGAAGACAGGGTCTATGGCTACACCTTC
j_call: TRBJ2-3; d_call: .; clone_size: .; cdr3_length: 16; v_call: TRBV28; cdr3_aa: CASSPRTILLGDTQYF; cdr3_nt: TGTGCCAGCAGTCCTCGGACTATTCTCTTGGGAGATACGCAGTATTTT
j_call: TRBJ2-3; d_call: .; clone_size: .; cdr3_length: 14; v_call: TRBV7-2; cdr3_aa: CASSSLFRTDTQYF; cdr3_nt: TGTGCCAGCAGCTCCCTGTTTCGTACGGATACGCAGTATTTT
j_call: TRBJ1-6; d_call: TRBD1; clone_size: .; cdr3_length: 14; v_call: TRBV11-1; cdr3_aa: CASSRDSKNSPLHF; cdr3_nt: TGTGCCAGCAGCCGGGACAGTAAGAACTCACCCCTCCACTTT
j_call: TRBJ2-1; d_call: .; clone_size: .; cdr3_length: 17; v_call: TRBV7-6; cdr3_aa: CASSLVRPSPNYNEQFF; cdr3_nt: TGTGCCAGCAGCTTAGTACGTCCTAGTCCCAACTACAATGAGCAGTTCTTC
j_call: TRBJ2-7; d_call: .; clone_size: few; cdr3_length: 12; v_call: TRBV29-1; cdr3_aa: CSVEGDSYEQYF; cdr3_nt: TGCAGCGTTGAAGGGGACTCCTACGAGCAGTACTTC
j_call: TRBJ1-1; d_call: .; clone_size: .; cdr3_length: 13; v_call: TRBV29-1; cdr3_aa: CSVVWPLNTEAFF; cdr3_nt: TGCAGCGTTGTTTGGCCTTTGAACACTGAAGCTTTCTTT
j_call: TRBJ2-3; d_call: TRBD1; clone_size: .; cdr3_length: 15; v_call: TRBV2; cdr3_aa: CASRPGTGSTDTQYF; cdr3_nt: TGTGCCAGCAGACCCGGGACAGGGAGCACAGATACGCAGTATTTT
j_call: TRBJ1-2; d_call: .; clone_size: .; cdr3_length: 14; v_call: TRBV25-1; cdr3_aa: CASSISPGPGGYTF; cdr3_nt: TGTGCCAGCAGTATCTCACCCGGGCCTGGTGGCTACACCTTC